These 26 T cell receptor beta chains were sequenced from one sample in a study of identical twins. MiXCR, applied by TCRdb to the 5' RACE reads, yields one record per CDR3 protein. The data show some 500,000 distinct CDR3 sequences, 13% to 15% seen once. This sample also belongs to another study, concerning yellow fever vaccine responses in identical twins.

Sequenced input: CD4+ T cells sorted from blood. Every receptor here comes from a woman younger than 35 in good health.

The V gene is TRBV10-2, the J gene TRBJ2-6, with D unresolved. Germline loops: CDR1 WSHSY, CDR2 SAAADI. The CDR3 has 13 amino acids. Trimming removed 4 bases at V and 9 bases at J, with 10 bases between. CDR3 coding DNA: TGCGCCAGCAGTGCCTACCCGGTCAACGTCCTGACTTTC. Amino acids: CASSAYPVNVLTF.

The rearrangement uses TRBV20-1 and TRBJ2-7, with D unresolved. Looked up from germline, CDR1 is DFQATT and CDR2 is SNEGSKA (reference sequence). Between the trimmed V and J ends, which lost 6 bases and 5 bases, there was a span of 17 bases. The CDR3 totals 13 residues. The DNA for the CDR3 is TGCAGTGCCAAGGGTCCCGGCCGCGACGAGCAGTACTTC. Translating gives CSAKGPGRDEQYF.

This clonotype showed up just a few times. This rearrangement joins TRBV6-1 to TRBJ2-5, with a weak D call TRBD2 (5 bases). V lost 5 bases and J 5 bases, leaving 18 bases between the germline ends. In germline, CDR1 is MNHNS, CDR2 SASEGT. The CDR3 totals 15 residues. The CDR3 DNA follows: TGTGCCAGCAGTCCCCAGGCCCTAGCAGCCGAGACCCAGTACTTC. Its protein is CASSPQALAAETQYF.

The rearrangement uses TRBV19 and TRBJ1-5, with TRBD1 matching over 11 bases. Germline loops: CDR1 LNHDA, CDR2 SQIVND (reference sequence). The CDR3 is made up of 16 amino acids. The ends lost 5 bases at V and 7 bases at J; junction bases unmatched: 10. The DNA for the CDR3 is TGTGCCAGTAGTGCGTCCGGGACAGGGGGTGCCCAGCCCCAGCATTTT. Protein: CASSASGTGGAQPQHF.

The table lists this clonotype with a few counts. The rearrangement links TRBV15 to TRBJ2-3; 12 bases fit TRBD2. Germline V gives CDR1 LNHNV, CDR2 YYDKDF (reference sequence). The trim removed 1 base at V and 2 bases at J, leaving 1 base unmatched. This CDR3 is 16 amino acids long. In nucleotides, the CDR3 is TGTGCCACCAGCAGAGGGACTAGCGGGGACACAGATACGCAGTATTTT. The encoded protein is CATSRGTSGDTDTQYF. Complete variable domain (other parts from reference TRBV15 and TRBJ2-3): DAMVIQNPRYQVTQFGKPVTLSCSQTLNHNVMYWYQQKSSQAPKLLFHYYDKDFNNEADTPDNFQSRRPNTSFCFLDIRSPGLGDTAMYLCATSRGTSGDTDTQYFGPGTRLTVL.

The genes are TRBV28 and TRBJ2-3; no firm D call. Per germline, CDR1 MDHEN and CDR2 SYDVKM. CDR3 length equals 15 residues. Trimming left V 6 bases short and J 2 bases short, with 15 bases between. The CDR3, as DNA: TGTGCCAGCAGACCCCCAGACTCGAACACAGATACGCAGTATTTT. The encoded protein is CASRPPDSNTDTQYF.

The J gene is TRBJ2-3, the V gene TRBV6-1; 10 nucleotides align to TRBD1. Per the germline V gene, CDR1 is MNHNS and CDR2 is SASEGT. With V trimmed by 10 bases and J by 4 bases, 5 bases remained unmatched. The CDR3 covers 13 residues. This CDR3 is CATRTGGSDTQYF. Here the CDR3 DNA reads TGTGCCACCCGGACAGGGGGGTCAGATACGCAGTATTTT.

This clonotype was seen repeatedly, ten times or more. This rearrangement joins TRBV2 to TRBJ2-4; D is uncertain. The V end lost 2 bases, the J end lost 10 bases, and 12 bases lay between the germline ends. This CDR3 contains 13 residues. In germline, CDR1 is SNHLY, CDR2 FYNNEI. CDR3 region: CASSEILQEIQYF. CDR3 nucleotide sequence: TGTGCCAGCAGTGAAATACTGCAGGAGATTCAGTACTTC.

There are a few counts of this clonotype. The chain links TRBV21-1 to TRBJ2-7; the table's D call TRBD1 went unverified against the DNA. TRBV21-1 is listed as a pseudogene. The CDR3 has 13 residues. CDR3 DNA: TGTGCCAGCAGATCCCCGACAGGGGGGGAGCAGTACTTC. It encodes CASRSPTGGEQYF.

The CDR3 reads CASSEWATSTGELFF. The CDR3 DNA reads as TGTGCCAGCAGTGAATGGGCTACCTCCACCGGGGAGCTGTTTTTT. This chain connects TRBV25-1 to TRBJ2-2; D is undetermined. From germline, CDR1 is MGHDK and CDR2 SYGVNS. The V gene lost 1 base and the J gene lost 4 bases, with 10 bases spanning the gap. This CDR3 is built from 15 residues. The full variable domain, completed using reference TRBV25-1 and TRBJ2-2, is EADIYQTPRYLVIGTGKKITLECSQTMGHDKMYWYQQDPGMELHLIHYSYGVNSTEKGDLSSESTVSRIRTEHFPLTLESARPSHTSQYLCASSEWATSTGELFFGEGSRLTVL.

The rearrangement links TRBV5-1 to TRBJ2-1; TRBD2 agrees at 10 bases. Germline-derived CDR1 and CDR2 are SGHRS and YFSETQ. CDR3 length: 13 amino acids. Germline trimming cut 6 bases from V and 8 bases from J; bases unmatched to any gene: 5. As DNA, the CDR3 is TGCGCCAGCAAGGCTAGCGGGAGTTATGAGCAGTTCTTC. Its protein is CASKASGSYEQFF.

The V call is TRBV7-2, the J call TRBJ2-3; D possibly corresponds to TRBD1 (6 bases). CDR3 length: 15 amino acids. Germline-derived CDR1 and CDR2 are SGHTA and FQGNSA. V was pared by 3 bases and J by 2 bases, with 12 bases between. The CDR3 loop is CASSLNRAFTDTQYF. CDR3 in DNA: TGTGCCAGCAGCTTGAACAGGGCCTTCACAGATACGCAGTATTTT.

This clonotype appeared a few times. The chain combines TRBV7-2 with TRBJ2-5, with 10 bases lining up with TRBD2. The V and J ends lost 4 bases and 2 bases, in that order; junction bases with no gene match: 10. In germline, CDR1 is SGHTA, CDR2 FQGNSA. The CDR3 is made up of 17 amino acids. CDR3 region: CASSSIRILAGQETQYF. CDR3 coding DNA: TGTGCCAGCAGCTCAATACGAATACTAGCGGGGCAAGAGACCCAGTACTTC.

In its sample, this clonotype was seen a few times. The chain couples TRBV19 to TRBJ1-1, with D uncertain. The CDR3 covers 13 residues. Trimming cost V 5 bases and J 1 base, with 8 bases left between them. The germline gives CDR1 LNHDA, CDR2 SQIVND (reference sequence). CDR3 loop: CASSWKRNTEAFF. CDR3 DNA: TGTGCCAGTAGTTGGAAAAGGAACACTGAAGCTTTCTTT.

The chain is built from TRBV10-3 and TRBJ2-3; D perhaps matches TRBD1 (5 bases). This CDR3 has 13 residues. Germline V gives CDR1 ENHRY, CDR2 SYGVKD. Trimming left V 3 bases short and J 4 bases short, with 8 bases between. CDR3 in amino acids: CAISEKGSDTQYF. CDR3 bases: TGTGCCATCAGTGAAAAGGGGTCAGATACGCAGTATTTT.

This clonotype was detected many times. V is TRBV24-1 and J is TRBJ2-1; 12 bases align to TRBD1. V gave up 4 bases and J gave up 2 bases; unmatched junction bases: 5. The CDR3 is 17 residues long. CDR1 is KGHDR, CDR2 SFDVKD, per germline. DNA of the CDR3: TGTGCCACCAGTGACCGCGGGACAGGGGGCGCCTACAATGAGCAGTTCTTC. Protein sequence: CATSDRGTGGAYNEQFF.

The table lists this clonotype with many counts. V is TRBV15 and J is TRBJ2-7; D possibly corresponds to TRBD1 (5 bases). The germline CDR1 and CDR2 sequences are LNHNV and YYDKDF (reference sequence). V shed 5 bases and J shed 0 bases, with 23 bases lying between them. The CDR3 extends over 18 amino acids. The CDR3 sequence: CATSDLSGRAGRSYEQYF. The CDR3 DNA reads TGTGCCACCAGCGACTTGAGTGGCAGGGCCGGACGCTCCTACGAGCAGTACTTC.

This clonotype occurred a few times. This CDR3 reads CSALSSLYEQYF. In DNA form, the CDR3 reads TGCAGTGCTCTTTCCTCACTTTACGAGCAGTACTTC. The chain carries TRBV20-1 and TRBJ2-7; D unclear. This CDR3 has 12 amino acids. Per the germline V gene, CDR1 is DFQATT and CDR2 is SNEGSKA (reference sequence). V shed 5 bases and J shed 4 bases, with 12 bases lying between them.

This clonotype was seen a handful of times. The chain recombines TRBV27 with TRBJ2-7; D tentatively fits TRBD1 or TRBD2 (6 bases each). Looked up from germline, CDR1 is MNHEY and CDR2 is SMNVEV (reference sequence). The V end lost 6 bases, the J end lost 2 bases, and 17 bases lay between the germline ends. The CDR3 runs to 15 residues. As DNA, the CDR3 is TGTGCCAGCAGGATGGGGGGCAGGGGCACCTACGAGCAGTACTTC. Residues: CASRMGGRGTYEQYF.

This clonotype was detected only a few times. CDR3 DNA sequence: TGTGCCACCAGAGCGGGGGGACTAGCAGAAGGCAAAAACATTCAGTACTTC. Translating gives CATRAGGLAEGKNIQYF. The J gene is TRBJ2-4, the V gene TRBV15; 9 nucleotides agree with TRBD2. The CDR3 extends over 17 amino acids. The ends lost 6 bases at V and 3 bases at J; junction bases unmatched: 12. CDR1 and CDR2 from the germline V gene are LNHNV and YYDKDF (reference sequence).

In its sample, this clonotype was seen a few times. CDR3: CASSPSGAKPPQETQYF. The CDR3 coding sequence is TGTGCCAGCAGCCCGTCAGGGGCAAAGCCCCCACAAGAGACCCAGTACTTC. The V and J genes are TRBV7-3 and TRBJ2-5; tentatively, D is TRBD1 (6 bases). This CDR3 is built from 17 residues. CDR1 and CDR2 from the germline V gene are SGHTA and FQGTGA. Trimming removed 5 bases at V and 2 bases at J, with 21 bases between.

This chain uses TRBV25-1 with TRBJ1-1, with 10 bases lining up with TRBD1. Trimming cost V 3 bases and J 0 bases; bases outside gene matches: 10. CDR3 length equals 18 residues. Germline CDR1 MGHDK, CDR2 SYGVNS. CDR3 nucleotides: TGTGCCAGCAGTGAGGTAAAGCCGGGACAGGGGATGAACACTGAAGCTTTCTTT. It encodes CASSEVKPGQGMNTEAFF. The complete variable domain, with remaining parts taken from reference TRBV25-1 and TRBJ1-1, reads EADIYQTPRYLVIGTGKKITLECSQTMGHDKMYWYQQDPGMELHLIHYSYGVNSTEKGDLSSESTVSRIRTEHFPLTLESARPSHTSQYLCASSEVKPGQGMNTEAFFGQGTRLTVV.

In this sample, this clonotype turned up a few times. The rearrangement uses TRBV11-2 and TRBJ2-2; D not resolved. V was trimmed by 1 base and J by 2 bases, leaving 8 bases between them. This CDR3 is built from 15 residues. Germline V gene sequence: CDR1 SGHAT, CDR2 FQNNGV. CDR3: CASSLAAENTGELFF. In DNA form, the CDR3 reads TGTGCCAGCAGCTTAGCGGCAGAAAACACCGGGGAGCTGTTTTTT.

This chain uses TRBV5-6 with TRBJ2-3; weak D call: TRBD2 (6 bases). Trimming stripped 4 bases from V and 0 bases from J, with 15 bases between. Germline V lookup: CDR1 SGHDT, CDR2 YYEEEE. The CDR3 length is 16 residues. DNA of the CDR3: TGTGCCAGCAGCCCACCCCCCGGGAGTAGCACAGATACGCAGTATTTT. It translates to CASSPPPGSSTDTQYF.

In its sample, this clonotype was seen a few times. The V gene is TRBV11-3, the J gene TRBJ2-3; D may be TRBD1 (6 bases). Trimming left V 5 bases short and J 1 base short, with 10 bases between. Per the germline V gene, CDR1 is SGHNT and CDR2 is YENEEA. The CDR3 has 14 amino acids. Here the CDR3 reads CASSVRGGTDTQYF. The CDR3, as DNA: TGTGCCAGCAGCGTCAGGGGAGGCACAGATACGCAGTATTTT.

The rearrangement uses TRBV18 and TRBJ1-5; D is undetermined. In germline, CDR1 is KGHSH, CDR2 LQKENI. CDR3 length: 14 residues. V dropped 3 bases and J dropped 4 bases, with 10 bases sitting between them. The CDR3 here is CASSPSIGNQPQHF. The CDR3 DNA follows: TGTGCCAGCTCACCGTCCATAGGGAATCAGCCCCAGCATTTT. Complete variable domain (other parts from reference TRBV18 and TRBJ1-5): NAGVMQNPRHLVRRRGQEARLRCSPMKGHSHVYWYRQLPEEGLKFMVYLQKENIIDESGMPKERFSAEFPKEGPSILRIQQVVRGDSAAYFCASSPSIGNQPQHFGDGTRLSIL.